This record covers a single T cell receptor beta chain. This entry comes from a study of T-cell memory formation after mild COVID-19. Trimming pared 3 bases from V and 4 bases from J, leaving 15 bases between. The CDR3 length is 15 residues. Researchers used 5'RACE with constant-segment primers to make TCR alpha and TCR beta cDNA libraries that carry sample barcodes and UMIs. TCRdb re-called the 5' RACE reads with MiXCR, one entry per CDR3 protein. The sample includes around 450,000 distinct CDR3 sequences, around 20% of them seen just once. The rearrangement uses TRBV12-3 or TRBV12-4 and TRBJ1-2; the D is unclear. This clonotype was obtained from an adult woman who had mild COVID-19 (a few samples of this study predate the infection). Cell type and time point are not known. Sample: PBMCs or a T cell subset sorted from them (not recorded which). DNA of the CDR3: TGTGCCAGCAGTTTTAGGGCTCCCGGAGGCTATGGCTACACCTTC. Protein product: CASSFRAPGGYGYTF.